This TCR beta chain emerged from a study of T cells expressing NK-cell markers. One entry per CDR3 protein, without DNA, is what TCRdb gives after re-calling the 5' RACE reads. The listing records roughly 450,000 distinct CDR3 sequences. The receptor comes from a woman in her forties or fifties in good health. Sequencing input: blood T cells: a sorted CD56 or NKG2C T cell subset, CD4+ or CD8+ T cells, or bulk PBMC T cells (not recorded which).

CDR3 protein: CASSLEGVGGEKLFF. This rearrangement joins TRBV7-2 to TRBJ1-4; with no DNA, the TCRdb D assignment of TRBD1 cannot be verified. Per germline, CDR1 SGHTA and CDR2 FQGNSA. There are 15 residues in the CDR3.